This TCR beta chain was recorded in a study of CD8 T cells in ankylosing spondylitis. CDR3 size: 13 residues. After removal of 7 bases from V and 0 bases from J, the junction contained 4 bases not matched to a gene. Germline V gene lookup returns CDR1 SQVTM and CDR2 ANQGSEA. TCRdb re-analysed the 5' RACE reads in MiXCR, keeping a single row per CDR3 protein. The sample includes some 150,000 distinct CDR3 sequences, roughly 11% of them seen just once. Ten or more counts support this clonotype. This sequence was found in a female donor with ankylosing spondylitis or in good health (not recorded which). Sequencing input: blood, either unsorted or a sorted T cell fraction (not recorded which). V gene TRBV29-1 combines with J gene TRBJ1-1; 8 bases map to TRBD1. Here the CDR3 DNA reads TGCAGCGGAAGGACAGGGATGAACACTGAAGCTTTCTTT. Translated, it gives CSGRTGMNTEAFF.